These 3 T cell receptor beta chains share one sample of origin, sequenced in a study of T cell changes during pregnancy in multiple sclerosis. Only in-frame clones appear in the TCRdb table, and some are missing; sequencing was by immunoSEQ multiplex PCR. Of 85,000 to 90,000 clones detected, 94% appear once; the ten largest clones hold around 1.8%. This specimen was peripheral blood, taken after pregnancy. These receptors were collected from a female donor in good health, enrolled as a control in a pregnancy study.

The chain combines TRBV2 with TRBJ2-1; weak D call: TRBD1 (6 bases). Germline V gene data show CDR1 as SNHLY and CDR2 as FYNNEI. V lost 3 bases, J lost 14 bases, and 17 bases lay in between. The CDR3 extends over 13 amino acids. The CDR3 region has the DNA TGTGCCAGCAGTGAGGGGGCACCCCAAGGAAAGTTCTTC. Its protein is CASSEGAPQGKFF. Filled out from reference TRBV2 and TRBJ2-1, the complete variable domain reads EPEVTQTPSHQVTQMGQEVILRCVPISNHLYFYWYRQILGQKVEFLVSFYNNEISEKSEIFDDQFSVERPDGSNFTLKIRSTKLEDSAMYFCASSEGAPQGKFFGPGTRLTVL.

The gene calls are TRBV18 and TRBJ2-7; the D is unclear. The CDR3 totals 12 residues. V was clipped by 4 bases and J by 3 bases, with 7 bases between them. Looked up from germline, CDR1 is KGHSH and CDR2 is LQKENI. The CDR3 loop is CASSQRLYEQYF. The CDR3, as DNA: TGTGCCAGCTCACAGAGGCTCTACGAGCAGTACTTC. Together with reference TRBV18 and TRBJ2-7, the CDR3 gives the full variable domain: NAGVMQNPRHLVRRRGQEARLRCSPMKGHSHVYWYRQLPEEGLKFMVYLQKENIIDESGMPKERFSAEFPKEGPSILRIQQVVRGDSAAYFCASSQRLYEQYFGPGTRLTVT.

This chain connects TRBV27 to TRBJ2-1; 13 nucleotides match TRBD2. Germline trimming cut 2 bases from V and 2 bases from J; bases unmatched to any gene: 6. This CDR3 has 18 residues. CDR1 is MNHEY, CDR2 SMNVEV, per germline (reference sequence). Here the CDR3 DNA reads TGTGCCAGCAGTTTAATACTAGCGGGAGGGCCCGCCTACAATGAGCAGTTCTTC. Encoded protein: CASSLILAGGPAYNEQFF.